The next 13 T cell receptor beta chains were all read from a single sample in a study of shared clonotypes between healthy human individuals. Measured with immunoSEQ multiplex PCR; TCRdb has only the in-frame clones, and not every one. Of fewer than 1.6 million clones in the sample, about 98.5% are singletons; the top ten hold roughly 0.36%. The sample comprised naive CD4+ T cells sorted from blood. Documented subset: CD45RA+ positively selected. Every receptor here comes from a man under 40 in good health.

V is TRBV28 and J is TRBJ2-5; 8 nucleotides line up with TRBD1. The CDR3 length is 15 residues. CDR1 and CDR2 (germline): MDHEN, SYDVKM. V gave up 5 bases and J gave up 2 bases; unmatched junction bases: 7. The CDR3 is CASSVPRGRQETQYF. The CDR3 DNA reads TGTGCCAGCAGTGTACCCAGGGGGCGGCAAGAGACCCAGTACTTC.

This rearrangement joins TRBV10-3 to TRBJ2-1; D may match TRBD1 or TRBD2 (6 bases each). The germline gives CDR1 ENHRY, CDR2 SYGVKD. V was clipped by 4 bases and J by 0 bases, with 13 bases between them. The CDR3 covers 16 residues. CDR3 in DNA: TGTGCCATCAGTGGAGGGGGGTTGAGCTCCTACAATGAGCAGTTCTTC. Encoded protein: CAISGGGLSSYNEQFF.

The chain combines TRBV7-2 with TRBJ1-4; TRBD1 agrees at 9 bases. CDR3 size: 14 residues. In germline, CDR1 is SGHTA, CDR2 FQGNSA. The ends lost 5 bases at V and 7 bases at J; junction bases unmatched: 5. The CDR3 region is CASSLDRGFEKLFF. CDR3 bases: TGTGCCAGCAGCCTGGACAGGGGTTTTGAAAAACTGTTTTTT.

V and J are TRBV30 and TRBJ2-5; 8 bases agree with TRBD2. J gave up 5 bases and V 2 bases, and 4 bases lay outside the gene matches. The CDR3 is made up of 13 amino acids. Germline CDR1 is GTSNPN and CDR2 is SVGIG (reference sequence). The CDR3 is CAWSPGGTETQYF. In DNA form, the CDR3 reads TGTGCCTGGAGTCCGGGGGGGACGGAGACCCAGTACTTC.

Notes on this clone: A much larger clone differs by one base, so this may be a read error. Other nucleotide sequences in the sample specify the same CDR3. The genes are TRBV7-8 and TRBJ2-5; no clear D gene. The germline CDR1 and CDR2 sequences are SGHVS and FQNEAQ. The CDR3 is made up of 10 amino acids. V was trimmed by 6 bases and J by 2 bases, leaving 1 base between them. The CDR3 bases are TGTGCCAGCAGTCAAGAGACCCAGTACTTC. It codes for CASSQETQYF.

The V gene is TRBV2, the J gene TRBJ1-2, with D uncertain. Trimming cost V 3 bases and J 6 bases, with 8 bases left between them. Germline values: CDR1 SNHLY, CDR2 FYNNEI. The length of the CDR3 is 12 residues. CDR3 residues: CASSDRQHGYTF. In DNA, the CDR3 is TGTGCCAGCAGTGATCGGCAGCATGGCTACACCTTC. The full variable domain, completed using reference TRBV2 and TRBJ1-2, is EPEVTQTPSHQVTQMGQEVILRCVPISNHLYFYWYRQILGQKVEFLVSFYNNEISEKSEIFDDQFSVERPDGSNFTLKIRSTKLEDSAMYFCASSDRQHGYTFGSGTRLTVV.

The chain joins TRBV11-3 to TRBJ2-7; 7 nucleotides line up with TRBD1. V dropped 5 bases and J dropped 3; count of bases not matched to a gene: 4. The CDR3 spans 13 residues. Germline CDR1 is SGHNT and CDR2 is YENEEA. The CDR3 region is CASSPTGFYEQYF. The CDR3 DNA sequence: TGTGCCAGCAGCCCGACAGGGTTCTACGAGCAGTACTTC.

The CDR3 DNA reads TGCGCCAGCAGCGTCCCAACAGGGGGCCCCTACAATGAGCAGTTCTTC. Its protein is CASSVPTGGPYNEQFF. The chain links TRBV5-1 to TRBJ2-1, with 9 positions matching TRBD1. The V and J ends lost 4 bases and 2 bases, in that order; junction bases with no gene match: 7. This CDR3 is 16 amino acids long. Germline-derived CDR1 and CDR2 are SGHRS and YFSETQ. The entire variable domain, with the rest obtained from reference TRBV5-1 and TRBJ2-1, is as follows: KAGVTQTPRYLIKTRGQQVTLSCSPISGHRSVSWYQQTPGQGLQFLFEYFSETQRNKGNFPGRFSGRQFSNSRSEMNVSTLELGDSALYLCASSVPTGGPYNEQFFGPGTRLTVL.

V and J are TRBV18 and TRBJ2-7, with D perhaps matching TRBD2 (5 bases). The germline V gene encodes CDR1 KGHSH and CDR2 LQKENI. Trimming pared 3 bases from V and 2 bases from J, leaving 11 bases between. This CDR3 comprises 14 residues. The CDR3 is CASSPYGNPYEQYF. DNA of the CDR3: TGTGCCAGCTCACCGTACGGGAATCCCTACGAGCAGTACTTC.

This chain joins TRBV6-6 and TRBJ1-5; D is unresolved. V was trimmed by 2 bases and J by 3 bases, leaving 11 bases between them. The CDR3 covers 15 residues. CDR1 is MNHNY and CDR2 is SVGAGI in the germline V gene (reference sequence). CDR3 DNA sequence: TGTGCCAGCAGTTACGCTGGGTCGGCCAATCAGCCCCAGCATTTT. This encodes CASSYAGSANQPQHF.

The genes are TRBV30 and TRBJ1-2; TRBD1 agrees at 7 bases. There are 14 residues in the CDR3. Looked up from germline, CDR1 is GTSNPN and CDR2 is SVGIG (reference sequence). With V trimmed by 5 bases and J by 8 bases, 14 bases remained unmatched. CDR3 DNA sequence: TGTGCCTGGGACCAAAACAGGGGATTGGGAGGCTACACCTTC. Residues: CAWDQNRGLGGYTF.

The chain couples TRBV27 to TRBJ2-7; D possibly matches TRBD1 or TRBD2 (5 bases each). Trimming removed 3 bases at V and 2 bases at J, with 14 bases between. Per the germline V gene, CDR1 is MNHEY and CDR2 is SMNVEV (reference sequence). The CDR3 is made up of 15 amino acids. CDR3 nucleotide sequence: TGTGCCAGCAGTTTCGGGACGGAGAGAACCTACGAGCAGTACTTC. Translation gives CASSFGTERTYEQYF.

The chain carries TRBV7-2 and TRBJ2-1, with 7 bases lining up with TRBD2. The CDR3 sequence is 17 residues long. Germline trimming cut 5 bases from V and 1 base from J; bases unmatched to any gene: 11. The germline V gene encodes CDR1 SGHTA and CDR2 FQGNSA. CDR3 bases: TGTGCCAGCAGCCTAAACCTCGCGGGACTATCCTACAATGAGCAGTTCTTC. Protein: CASSLNLAGLSYNEQFF.